Below, 9 T cell receptor beta chains from the same sample are listed, as sequenced in a study of tumor-infiltrating lymphocytes in glioblastoma multiforme. TCRB libraries came from RNA via three nested multiplex PCR rounds. TCRdb reanalysed the multiplex PCR reads using MiXCR and keeps one entry per CDR3 protein. The repertoire holds approximately 20,000 distinct CDR3 sequences, with about 70% as singletons. Specimen: peripheral blood. The receptors originated from a male donor with glioblastoma.

This rearrangement joins TRBV11-2 to TRBJ2-5, with 9 positions matching TRBD1. The DNA end lines up better with TRBJ2-7; the J call may be wrong. Per the germline V gene, CDR1 is SGHAT and CDR2 is FQNNGV. CDR3 size: 15 residues. This CDR3 is CANNQSGTGPPEQYF. The DNA for the CDR3 is TGTGCTAACAACCAATCCGGGACAGGGCCCCCCGAGCAGTACTTC.

Worth noting for this clonotype: The junction departs from germline at one end; a sequencing error may be responsible. The V gene is TRBV20-1, the J gene TRBJ1-1; a possible D gene is TRBD1 (5 bases). Germline V gene sequence: CDR1 DFQATT, CDR2 SNEGSKA (reference sequence). The CDR3 consists of 14 residues. In nucleotides, the CDR3 is TGCAGTGCCCACCCGGGGCAGCGAAGGACTGAGGCTTCCTTT. It is translated as CSAHPGQRRTEASF.

The chain has TRBV11-3 and TRBJ2-1; 11 nucleotides agree with TRBD2. The V gene's germline CDR1 is SGHNT and CDR2 YENEEA. J was trimmed by 5 bases and V by 10 bases; bases with no gene match: 10. The CDR3 length is 15 residues. Here the CDR3 DNA reads TGTGCCACATCGAAGGGACTAGCGGAACACAATGAGCAGTTCTTC. Encoded protein: CATSKGLAEHNEQFF.

This clonotype has ten or more counts. J is TRBJ2-3 and V is TRBV29-1; maybe TRBD2 (5 bases). V was pared by 4 bases and J by 0 bases, with 11 bases between. In germline, CDR1 is SQVTM, CDR2 ANQGSEA. The CDR3 totals 14 residues. The CDR3 DNA follows: TGCAGCGTTGTAGAGGGTTCTAGCACAGATACGCAGTATTTT. Translated: CSVVEGSSTDTQYF.

Points on this clonotype: A read error is possible here, since a much larger clone lies one base away. This chain links TRBV5-1 with TRBJ2-5; 12 bases are a match to TRBD2. The CDR3 length is 16 residues. The V gene's germline CDR1 is SGHRS and CDR2 YFSETQ. The V segment lost 7 bases and the J segment 5 bases; nucleotides outside the gene matches: 12. CDR3 residues: CASGYRLAGVEETQYF. CDR3 DNA sequence: TGCGCCAGCGGCTACCGACTAGCGGGAGTAGAGGAGACCCAGTACTTC. Supplemented by reference TRBV5-1 and TRBJ2-5, the full variable domain reads KAGVTQTPRYLIKTRGQQVTLSCSPISGHRSVSWYQQTPGQGLQFLFEYFSETQRNKGNFPGRFSGRQFSNSRSEMNVSTLELGDSALYLCASGYRLAGVEETQYFGPGTRLLVL.

V gene TRBV11-2 combines with J gene TRBJ2-1; either TRBD1 or TRBD2 may fit D (5 bases each). Deletions cut 6 bases from V and 4 bases from J, with 19 bases between. The CDR3 has 16 amino acids. From germline, CDR1 is SGHAT and CDR2 FQNNGV. The CDR3 sequence is CASRHLRGPNYNEQFF. The CDR3 DNA reads TGTGCCAGCAGGCATCTCCGGGGACCGAATTACAATGAGCAGTTCTTC.

The chain couples TRBV7-9 to TRBJ2-1; perhaps TRBD2 as D (5 bases). The CDR3 runs 15 residues. V was shortened by 4 bases and J by 2 bases, with 12 bases between the two germline ends. Germline V gene lookup returns CDR1 SEHNR and CDR2 FQNEAQ (reference sequence). CDR3 protein: CASSSGKPTYNEQFF. CDR3 in DNA: TGTGCCAGCAGCTCCGGGAAGCCTACCTACAATGAGCAGTTCTTC.

This clonotype showed up just a few times. V gene TRBV6-5 combines with J gene TRBJ1-1; D ambiguous. From germline, CDR1 is MNHEY and CDR2 SVGAGI. The CDR3 has 12 amino acids. V dropped 5 bases and J dropped 7 bases, with 11 bases sitting between them. CDR3 region: CASSGPGVEAFF. For the CDR3, the DNA is TGTGCCAGCAGTGGTCCGGGCGTTGAAGCTTTCTTT.

The rearrangement joins TRBV11-2 to TRBJ2-2; either TRBD1 or TRBD2 may fit D (5 bases each). The CDR3 runs to 13 residues. The V and J ends lost 5 bases and 8 bases respectively, with 12 bases between them. The V gene's germline CDR1 is SGHAT and CDR2 FQNNGV. CDR3: CASSLGVAGELFF. The CDR3 DNA follows: TGTGCCAGCAGCCTGGGGGTCGCAGGGGAGCTGTTTTTT.